This entry describes one TCR beta chain. This specimen belongs to a study of shared clonotypes between healthy human individuals. As for the study in general: The study used three CD4 naive, three CD4 memory, two CD8 naive and one CD8 memory plate per donor.

Naivety among CD8 cells was defined by CD45RO negativity and positive CCR7 selection, thereby excluding terminally differentiated effector memory CD45RA+ cells. Each donor was a Caucasian adult residing in Nashville, Tennessee. Clones were read by immunoSEQ multiplex PCR, and TCRdb kept only the in-frame ones, dropping some. The sample has hundreds of thousands of clones, 92% seen once. The V and J ends lost 0 bases and 5 bases respectively, with 17 bases between them. Germline V gene data show CDR1 as SGDLS and CDR2 as YYNGEE. This CDR3 is built from 16 residues. This receptor was taken from a man younger than 45 in good health. The rearrangement links TRBV9 to TRBJ2-5; tentatively, D is TRBD2 (5 bases). Sample: naive CD8+ T cells sorted from blood. The CDR3 nucleotides read TGTGCCAGCAGCGTAGCTCCCACGGGAAGCTTGGAGACCCAGTACTTC. Its translation is CASSVAPTGSLETQYF.